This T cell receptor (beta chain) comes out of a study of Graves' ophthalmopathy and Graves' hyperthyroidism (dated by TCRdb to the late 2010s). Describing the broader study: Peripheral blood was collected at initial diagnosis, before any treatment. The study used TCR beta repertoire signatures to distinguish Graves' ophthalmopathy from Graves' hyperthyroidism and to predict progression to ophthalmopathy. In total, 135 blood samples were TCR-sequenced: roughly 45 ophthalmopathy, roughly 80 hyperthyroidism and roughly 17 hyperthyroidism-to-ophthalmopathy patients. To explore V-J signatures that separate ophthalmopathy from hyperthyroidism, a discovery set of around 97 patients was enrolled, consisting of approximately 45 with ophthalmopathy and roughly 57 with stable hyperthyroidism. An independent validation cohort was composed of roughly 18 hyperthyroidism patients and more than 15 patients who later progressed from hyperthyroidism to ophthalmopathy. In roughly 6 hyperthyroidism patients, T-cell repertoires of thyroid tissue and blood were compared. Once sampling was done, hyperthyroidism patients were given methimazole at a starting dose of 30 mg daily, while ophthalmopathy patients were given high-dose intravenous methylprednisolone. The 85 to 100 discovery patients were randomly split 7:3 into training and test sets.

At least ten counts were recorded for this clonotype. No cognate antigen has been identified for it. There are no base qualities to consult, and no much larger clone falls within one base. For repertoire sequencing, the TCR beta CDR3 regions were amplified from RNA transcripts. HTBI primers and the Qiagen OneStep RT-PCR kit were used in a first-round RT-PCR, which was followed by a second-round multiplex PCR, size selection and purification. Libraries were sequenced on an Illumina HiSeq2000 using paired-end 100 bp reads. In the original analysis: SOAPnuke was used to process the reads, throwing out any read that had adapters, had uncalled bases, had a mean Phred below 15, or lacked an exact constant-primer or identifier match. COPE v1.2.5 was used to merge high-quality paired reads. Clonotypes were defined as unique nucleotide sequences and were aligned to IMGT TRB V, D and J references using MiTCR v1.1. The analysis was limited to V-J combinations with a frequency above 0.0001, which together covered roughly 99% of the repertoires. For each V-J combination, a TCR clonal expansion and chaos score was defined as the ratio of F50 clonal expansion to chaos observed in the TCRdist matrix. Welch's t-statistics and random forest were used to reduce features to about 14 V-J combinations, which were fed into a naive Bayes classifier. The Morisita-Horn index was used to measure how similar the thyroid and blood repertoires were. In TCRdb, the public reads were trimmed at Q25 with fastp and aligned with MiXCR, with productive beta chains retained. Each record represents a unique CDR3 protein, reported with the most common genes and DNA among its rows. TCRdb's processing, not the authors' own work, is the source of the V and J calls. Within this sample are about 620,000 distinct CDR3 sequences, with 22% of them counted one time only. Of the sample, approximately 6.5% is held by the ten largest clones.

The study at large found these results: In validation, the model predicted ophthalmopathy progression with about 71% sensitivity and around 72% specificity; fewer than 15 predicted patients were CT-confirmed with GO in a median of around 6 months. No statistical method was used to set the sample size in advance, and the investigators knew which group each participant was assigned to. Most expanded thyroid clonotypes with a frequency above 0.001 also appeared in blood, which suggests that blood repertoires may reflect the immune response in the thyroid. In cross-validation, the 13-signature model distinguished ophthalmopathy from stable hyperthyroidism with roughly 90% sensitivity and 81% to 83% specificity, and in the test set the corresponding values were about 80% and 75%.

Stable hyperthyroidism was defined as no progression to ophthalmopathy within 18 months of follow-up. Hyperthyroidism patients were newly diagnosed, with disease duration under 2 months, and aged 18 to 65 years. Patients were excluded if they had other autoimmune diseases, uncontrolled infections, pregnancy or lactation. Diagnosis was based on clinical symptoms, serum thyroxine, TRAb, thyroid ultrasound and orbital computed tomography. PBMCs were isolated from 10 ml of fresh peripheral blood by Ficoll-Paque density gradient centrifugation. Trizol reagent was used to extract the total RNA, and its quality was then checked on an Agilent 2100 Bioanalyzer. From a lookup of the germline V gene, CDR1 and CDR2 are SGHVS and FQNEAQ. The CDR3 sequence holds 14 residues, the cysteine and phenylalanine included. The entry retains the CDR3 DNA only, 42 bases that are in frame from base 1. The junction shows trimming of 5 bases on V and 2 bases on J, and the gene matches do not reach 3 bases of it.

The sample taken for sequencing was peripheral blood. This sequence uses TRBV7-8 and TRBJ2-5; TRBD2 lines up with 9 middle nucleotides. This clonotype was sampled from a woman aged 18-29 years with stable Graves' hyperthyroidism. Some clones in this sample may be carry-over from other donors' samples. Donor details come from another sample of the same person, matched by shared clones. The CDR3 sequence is CASSAGGQQETQYF. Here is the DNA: TGTGCCAGCAGCGCGGGGGGGCAGCAAGAGACCCAGTACTTC.